This T cell receptor (beta chain) was recovered during a study of lung T cells in sarcoidosis with Löfgren's syndrome. Each CDR3 protein is one row after TCRdb ran MiXCR on the reads. The sample records roughly 63,000 distinct CDR3 sequences, about 20% being singletons. This clonotype was recorded a few times. V was cut by 6 bases and J by 4 bases, with 7 bases left in between. CDR1 is SNHLY, CDR2 FYNNEI, per germline. This CDR3 has 12 amino acids. The gene calls are TRBV2 and TRBJ1-3; no definite D call. The specimen sequenced was CD4+ T cells from PBMCs. This clonotype was obtained from a human donor with sarcoidosis (Löfgren's syndrome or another form), or a control subject (not recorded which). The CDR3 region has the DNA TGTGCCAGCAGGGCCTACGGAAACACCATATATTTT. It codes for CASRAYGNTIYF.